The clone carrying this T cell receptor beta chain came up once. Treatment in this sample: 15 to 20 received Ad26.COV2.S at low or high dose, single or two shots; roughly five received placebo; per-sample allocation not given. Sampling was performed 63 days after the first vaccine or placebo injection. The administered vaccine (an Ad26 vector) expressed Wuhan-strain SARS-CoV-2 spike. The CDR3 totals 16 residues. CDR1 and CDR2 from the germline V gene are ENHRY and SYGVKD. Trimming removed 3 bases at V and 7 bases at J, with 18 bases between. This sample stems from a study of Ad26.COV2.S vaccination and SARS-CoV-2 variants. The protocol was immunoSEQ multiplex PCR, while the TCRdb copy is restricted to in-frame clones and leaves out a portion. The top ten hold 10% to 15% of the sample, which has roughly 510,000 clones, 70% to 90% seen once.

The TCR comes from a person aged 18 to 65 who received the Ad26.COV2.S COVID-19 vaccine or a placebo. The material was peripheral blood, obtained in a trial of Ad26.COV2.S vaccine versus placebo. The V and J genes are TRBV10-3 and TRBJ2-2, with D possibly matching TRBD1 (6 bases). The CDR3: CAISDPGHHPDGELFF. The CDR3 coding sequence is TGTGCCATCAGTGACCCGGGACACCACCCGGACGGGGAGCTGTTTTTT.